This T cell receptor (beta chain) was captured by sequencing in a study of shared clonotypes between healthy human individuals. Overall study findings and caveats: Tissues were not sampled, only blood, and their repertoires likely differ.

Recent acute infections and vaccinations were absent in the healthy HIV-negative adult donors. Trimming shortened V by 2 bases and J by 5 bases, and 12 bases separated the two germline ends. Germline V gene data show CDR1 as WNHNN and CDR2 as SYGVQD (reference sequence). This CDR3 has 14 amino acids. The assay was carried out at the deep level. This table comes from immunoSEQ multiplex PCR, and its TCRdb copy is limited to in-frame clones, with some not included. Seen here are roughly 2 million clones, 85% to 95% observed once, and the top ten hold 0.1% to 0.15%. To note about this clone: No antigen is known for it.

The sequence was collected from a man younger than 35 in good health. The rearrangement links TRBV10-1 to TRBJ1-1; tentative D call: TRBD1 (6 bases). The sample taken for sequencing was naive CD4+ T cells sorted from blood. Stated subset: CD45RA+ positively selected. The CDR3 bases are TGCGCCAGCAGTGAGCGCAGGGGAAGAACTGAAGCTTTCTTT. It yields the protein CASSERRGRTEAFF.